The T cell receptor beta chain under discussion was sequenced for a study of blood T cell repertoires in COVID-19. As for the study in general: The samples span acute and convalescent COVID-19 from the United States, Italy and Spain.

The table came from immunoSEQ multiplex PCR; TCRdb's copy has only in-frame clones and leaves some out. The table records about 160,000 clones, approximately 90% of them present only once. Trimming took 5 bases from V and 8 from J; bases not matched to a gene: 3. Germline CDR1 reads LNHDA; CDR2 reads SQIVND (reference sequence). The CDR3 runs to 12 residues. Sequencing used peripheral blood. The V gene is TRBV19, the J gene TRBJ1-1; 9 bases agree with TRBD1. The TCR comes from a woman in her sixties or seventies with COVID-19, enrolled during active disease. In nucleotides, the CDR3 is TGTGCCAGTAGTGGGGGACAGGGCGAAGCTTTCTTT. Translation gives CASSGGQGEAFF.